The T cell receptor (beta chain) under discussion was sequenced for a study of regulatory and conventional T cells in RAG deficiency. Measured with immunoSEQ multiplex PCR; TCRdb has only the in-frame clones, and not every one. Here the sample spans about 9,400 clones, more than 80% being singletons. Study-wide points: In Omenn syndrome, Treg and Tconv repertoires overlapped >85%. In Omenn syndrome, sorted "Tregs" may be peripherally activated cells.

CDR1 and CDR2 (germline): MNHEY, SVGAGI. The CDR3 loop spans 13 amino acids. V was cut by 5 bases and J by 7 bases, with 14 bases left in between. Points on this clone: The antigen remains unidentified.

Genomic DNA came from blood regulatory T cells gated CD4+ CD25-high CD127-low. These data are also associated with another study on regulatory T cells. As reported in that work: Primers: 52 TRBV forward and 13 TRBJ reverse.

The clonotype comes from a human donor in good health. Sequencing was performed on Tregs sorted from blood. The chain has TRBV6-5 and TRBJ1-2; D is unresolved. The CDR3 loop reads CASSPRRNLGYTF. The CDR3 bases are TGTGCCAGCAGTCCCCGGCGGAACCTTGGCTACACCTTC.